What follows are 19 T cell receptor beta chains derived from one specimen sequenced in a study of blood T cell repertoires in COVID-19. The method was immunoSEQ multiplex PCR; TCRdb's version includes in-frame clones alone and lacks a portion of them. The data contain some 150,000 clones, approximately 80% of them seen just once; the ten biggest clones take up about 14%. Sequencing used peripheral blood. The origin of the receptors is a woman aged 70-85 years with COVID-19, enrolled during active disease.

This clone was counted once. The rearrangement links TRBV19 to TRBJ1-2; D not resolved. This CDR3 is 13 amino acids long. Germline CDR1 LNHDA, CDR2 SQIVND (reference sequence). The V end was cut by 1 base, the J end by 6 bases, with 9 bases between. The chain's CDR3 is CASSIVRDHGYTF. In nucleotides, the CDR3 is TGTGCCAGTAGTATAGTACGAGATCATGGCTACACCTTC.

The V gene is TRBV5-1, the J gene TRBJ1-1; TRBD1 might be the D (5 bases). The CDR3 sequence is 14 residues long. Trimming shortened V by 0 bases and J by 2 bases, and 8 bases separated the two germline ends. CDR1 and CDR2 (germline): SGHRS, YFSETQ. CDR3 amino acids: CASSLGQINTEAFF. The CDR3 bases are TGCGCCAGCAGCTTGGGACAGATCAACACTGAAGCTTTCTTT.

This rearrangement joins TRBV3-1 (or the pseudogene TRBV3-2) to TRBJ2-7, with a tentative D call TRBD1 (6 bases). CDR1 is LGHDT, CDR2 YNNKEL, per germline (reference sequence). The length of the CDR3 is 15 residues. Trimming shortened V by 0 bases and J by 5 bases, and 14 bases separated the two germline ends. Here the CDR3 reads CASSQDVGQPDEQYF. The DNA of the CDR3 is TGTGCCAGCAGCCAAGACGTGGGACAACCGGACGAGCAGTACTTC.

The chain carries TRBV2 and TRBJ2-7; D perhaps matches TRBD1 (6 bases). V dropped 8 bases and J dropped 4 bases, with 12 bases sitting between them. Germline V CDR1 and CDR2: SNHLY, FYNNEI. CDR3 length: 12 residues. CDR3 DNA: TGTGCCAGCTTACAGGGTGGGTACGAGCAGTACGTC. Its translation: CASLQGGYEQYV.

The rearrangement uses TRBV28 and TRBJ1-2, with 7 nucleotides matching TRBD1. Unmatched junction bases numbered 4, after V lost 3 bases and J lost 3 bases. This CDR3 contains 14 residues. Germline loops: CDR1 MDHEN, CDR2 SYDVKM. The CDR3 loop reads CASSFRGVYYGYTF. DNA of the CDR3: TGTGCCAGCAGTTTCAGGGGGGTTTACTATGGCTACACCTTC.

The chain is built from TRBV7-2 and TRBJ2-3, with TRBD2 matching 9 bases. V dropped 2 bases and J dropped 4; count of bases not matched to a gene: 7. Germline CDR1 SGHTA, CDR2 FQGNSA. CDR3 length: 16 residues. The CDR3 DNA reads TGTGCCAGCAGCTTAAGGCGGGGGGGCCGGCCAGATACGCAGTATTTT. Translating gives CASSLRRGGRPDTQYF.

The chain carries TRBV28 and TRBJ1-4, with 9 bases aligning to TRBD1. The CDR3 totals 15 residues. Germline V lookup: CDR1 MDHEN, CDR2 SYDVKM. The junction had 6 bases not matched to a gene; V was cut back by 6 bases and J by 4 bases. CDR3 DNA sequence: TGTGCCAGCAGATCCGGGACAGGGTTTAATGAAAAACTGTTTTTT. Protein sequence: CASRSGTGFNEKLFF. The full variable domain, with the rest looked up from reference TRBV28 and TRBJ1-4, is DVKVTQSSRYLVKRTGEKVFLECVQDMDHENMFWYRQDPGLGLRLIYFSYDVKMKEKGDIPEGYSVSREKKERFSLILESASTNQTSMYLCASRSGTGFNEKLFFGSGTQLSVL.

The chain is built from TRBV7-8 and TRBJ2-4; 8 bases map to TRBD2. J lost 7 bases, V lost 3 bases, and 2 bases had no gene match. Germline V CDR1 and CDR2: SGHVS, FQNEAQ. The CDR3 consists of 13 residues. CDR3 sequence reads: CASSLGLGNIQYF. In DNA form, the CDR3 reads TGTGCCAGCAGCTTGGGACTAGGGAACATTCAGTACTTC.

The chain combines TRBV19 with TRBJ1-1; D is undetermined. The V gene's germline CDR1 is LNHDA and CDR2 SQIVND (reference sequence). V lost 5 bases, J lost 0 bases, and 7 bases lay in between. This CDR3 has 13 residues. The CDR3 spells CASSERMNTEAFF. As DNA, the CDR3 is TGTGCCAGTAGTGAGCGGATGAACACTGAAGCTTTCTTT.

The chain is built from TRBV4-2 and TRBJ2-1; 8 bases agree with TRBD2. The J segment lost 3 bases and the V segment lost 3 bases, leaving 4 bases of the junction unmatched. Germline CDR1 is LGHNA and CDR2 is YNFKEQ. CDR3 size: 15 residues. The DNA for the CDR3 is TGTGCCAGCAGCCAGCAGCGGGAGATCTACAATGAGCAGTTCTTC. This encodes CASSQQREIYNEQFF.

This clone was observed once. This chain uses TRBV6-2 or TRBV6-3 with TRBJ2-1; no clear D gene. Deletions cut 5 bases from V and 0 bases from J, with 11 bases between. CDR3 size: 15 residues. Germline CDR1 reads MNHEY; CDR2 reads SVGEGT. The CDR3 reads CASSLLPGSYNEQFF. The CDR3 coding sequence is TGTGCCAGCAGTCTACTCCCCGGCTCCTACAATGAGCAGTTCTTC.

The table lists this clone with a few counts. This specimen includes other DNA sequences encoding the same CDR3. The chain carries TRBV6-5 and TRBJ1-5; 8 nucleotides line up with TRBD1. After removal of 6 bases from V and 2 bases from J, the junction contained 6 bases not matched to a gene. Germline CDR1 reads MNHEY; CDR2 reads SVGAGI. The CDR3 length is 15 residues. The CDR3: CASRDRVYGNQPQHF. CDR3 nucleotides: TGTGCCAGCAGGGACAGGGTTTATGGCAATCAGCCCCAGCATTTT.

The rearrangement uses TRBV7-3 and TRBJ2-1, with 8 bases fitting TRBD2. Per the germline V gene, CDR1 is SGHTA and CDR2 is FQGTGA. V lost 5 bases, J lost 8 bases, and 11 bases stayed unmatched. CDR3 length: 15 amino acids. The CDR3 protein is CASSRPGLARDEQFF. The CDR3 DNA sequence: TGTGCCAGCAGCCGACCTGGACTAGCTCGTGATGAGCAGTTCTTC.

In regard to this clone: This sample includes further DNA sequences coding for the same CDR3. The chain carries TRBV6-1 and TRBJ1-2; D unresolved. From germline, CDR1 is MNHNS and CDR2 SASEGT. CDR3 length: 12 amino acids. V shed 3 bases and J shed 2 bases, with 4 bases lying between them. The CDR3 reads CASSDRNYGYTF. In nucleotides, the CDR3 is TGTGCCAGCAGTGACAGAAACTATGGCTACACCTTC.

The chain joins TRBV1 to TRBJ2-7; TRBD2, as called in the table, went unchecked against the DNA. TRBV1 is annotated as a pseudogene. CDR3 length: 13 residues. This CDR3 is CTSSPKQGGAQYF. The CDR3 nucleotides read TGCACCAGCAGCCCGAAGCAGGGAGGGGCTCAGTACTTC.

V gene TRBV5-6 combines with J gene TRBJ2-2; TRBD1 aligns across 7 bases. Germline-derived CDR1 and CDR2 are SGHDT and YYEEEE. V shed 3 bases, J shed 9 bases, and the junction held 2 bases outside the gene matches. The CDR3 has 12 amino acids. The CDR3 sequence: CASSSTGRELFF. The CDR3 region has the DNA TGTGCCAGCAGCTCGACAGGGAGGGAGCTGTTTTTT.

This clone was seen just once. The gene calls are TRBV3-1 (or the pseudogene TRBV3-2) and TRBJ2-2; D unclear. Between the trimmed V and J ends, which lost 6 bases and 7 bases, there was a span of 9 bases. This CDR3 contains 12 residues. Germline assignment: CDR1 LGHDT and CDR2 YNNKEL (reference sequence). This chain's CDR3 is CASRPENGELFF. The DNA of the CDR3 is TGTGCCAGCAGACCAGAAAACGGGGAGCTGTTTTTT.

The CDR3 coding sequence is TGTGCCAGCAGTTTTTCCGGACAGCAAGACACAGATACGCAGTATTTT. Protein: CASSFSGQQDTDTQYF. The V gene is TRBV28, the J gene TRBJ2-3, with a possible D match to TRBD1 (6 bases). The CDR3 extends over 16 amino acids. The V and J ends lost 3 bases and 2 bases respectively, with 15 bases between them. Germline V lookup: CDR1 MDHEN, CDR2 SYDVKM.

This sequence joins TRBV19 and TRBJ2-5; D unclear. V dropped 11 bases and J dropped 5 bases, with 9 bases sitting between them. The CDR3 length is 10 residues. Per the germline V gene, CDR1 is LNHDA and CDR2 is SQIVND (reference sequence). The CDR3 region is CAPSPETQYF. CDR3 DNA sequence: TGTGCCCCAAGCCCGGAGACCCAGTACTTC.